The source of this T cell receptor beta chain is a study of regulatory T cells in long-lasting Graves disease. Whole-study context: With positive TSH receptor antibodies and over 5 years of antithyroid drugs, Graves' disease was considered persistent.

Time point: persistent/refractory GD, antithyroid drugs over 5 years with positive TRAb. PBMC RNA served as the TCR library source. Study-level results: Newly diagnosed Graves' patients had higher TCR diversity than persistent ones. Only a small sample size was used, which may have cut accuracy.

Many counts were recorded for this clonotype. As yet, its antigen is unknown. The CDR3 is 14 residues long. Per germline, CDR1 MDHEN and CDR2 SYDVKM. V dropped 7 bases and J dropped 7; count of bases not matched to a gene: 12. Libraries of TCR beta came from iRepertoire HTBI primers plus Arm-PCR of CDR3 regions. Methods used by the authors: Identified segments across samples numbered more than 55 TRBV and roughly 15 TRBJ. TCRdb independently ran MiXCR on the multiplex PCR reads; one entry per CDR3 protein. TCRdb, not the authors, supplied the V and J calls. Among about 340,000 distinct CDR3 sequences listed, roughly a fifth were seen once.

The sequences come from peripheral blood mononuclear cells (PBMCs), collected when the disease was refractory, from a patient treated with antithyroid drugs. The TCR was taken from a female donor with Graves disease. This chain uses TRBV28 with TRBJ1-2; TRBD1 matches at 7 bases. CDR3 bases: TGTGCCAGCAAATACTCCGGGACAGACGGTGGCTACACCTTC. Translated, it gives CASKYSGTDGGYTF.